A single sample gave rise to the 19 T cell receptor beta chains below, sequenced in a study of early T cells in non-severe SARS-CoV-2 infection. TCRdb called the 5' RACE reads again in MiXCR, with one record for every CDR3 protein. The sample gives around 77,000 distinct CDR3 sequences, more than 4% of which show up once; under 8% is in the top ten. Specimen: whole blood, collected at baseline. Source of these receptors: an adult who was a healthcare worker with PCR-confirmed SARS-CoV-2 infection or an uninfected control (not recorded which).

V and J are TRBV12-3 or TRBV12-4 and TRBJ2-5; D unresolved. The CDR3 length is 12 residues. V shed 3 bases and J shed 5 bases, with 7 bases lying between them. Here the CDR3 reads CASSFNGETQYF. In nucleotides, the CDR3 is TGTGCCAGCAGTTTCAACGGGGAGACCCAGTACTTC.

This clonotype showed up just a few times. The rearrangement joins TRBV27 to TRBJ1-2; TRBD1 is a possible D gene (5 bases). V lost 7 bases and J 4 bases, leaving 19 bases between the germline ends. CDR1 MNHEY and CDR2 SMNVEV come from the germline V gene (reference sequence). The CDR3 covers 15 residues. The CDR3 loop is CASTSSEATAYGYTF. DNA for the CDR3: TGTGCCAGCACGTCAAGCGAGGCGACAGCCTATGGCTACACCTTC.

Of note for this clonotype: At one end, the junction sequence differs from germline, possibly due to a read error. V gene TRBV5-1 combines with J gene TRBJ2-7; perhaps TRBD2 as D (6 bases). The CDR3 has 12 residues. Germline loops: CDR1 SGHRS, CDR2 YFSETQ. CDR3 DNA sequence: TGCGCCAGCAGAATTGGTACAAGGGAGGAACACTTC. Amino acid sequence: CASRIGTREEHF.

This clonotype appeared many times. V is TRBV5-4 and J is TRBJ2-7; a weak D match, TRBD1 (5 bases). Between the trimmed V and J ends, which lost 2 bases and 6 bases, there was a span of 9 bases. The CDR3 has 12 residues. Germline lookup yields CDR1 SGHNT and CDR2 YYREEE (reference sequence). The DNA of the CDR3 is TGTGCCAGCAGCTTTCAGGGCCGCGAGCAGTACTTC. This sequence encodes CASSFQGREQYF. The variable domain in full, completed from reference TRBV5-4 and TRBJ2-7, reads ETGVTQSPTHLIKTRGQQVTLRCSSQSGHNTVSWYQQALGQGPQFIFQYYREEENGRGNFPPRFSGLQFPNYSSELNVNALELDDSALYLCASSFQGREQYFGPGTRLTVT.

In its sample, this clonotype was seen many times. J is TRBJ2-3 and V is TRBV6-1; TRBD1 aligns across 9 bases. Germline loops: CDR1 MNHNS, CDR2 SASEGT. After removal of 6 bases from V and 3 bases from J, the junction contained 10 bases not matched to a gene. This CDR3 has 16 amino acids. The CDR3 DNA sequence: TGTGCCAGCAGGCCCGAAACAGGGGGCAAGACAGATACGCAGTATTTT. This sequence encodes CASRPETGGKTDTQYF.

V and J are TRBV5-1 and TRBJ2-7, with 11 bases fitting TRBD1. CDR1 SGHRS and CDR2 YFSETQ come from the germline V gene. After removal of 5 bases from V and 4 bases from J, the junction contained 8 bases not matched to a gene. CDR3 length equals 15 residues. CDR3 in amino acids: CASRLTGTGGYEQYF. CDR3 coding DNA: TGCGCCAGCAGACTGACCGGGACAGGGGGGTACGAGCAGTACTTC.

This chain joins TRBV24-1 and TRBJ1-2, with 8 bases fitting TRBD1. V trimming: 6 bases; J trimming: 3 bases; junction bases outside the gene matches: 8. The CDR3 loop spans 15 amino acids. Germline CDR1 reads KGHDR; CDR2 reads SFDVKD. The CDR3 sequence: CATSSRTGSYYGYTF. CDR3 coding DNA: TGTGCCACCAGTTCGAGGACAGGGTCCTACTATGGCTACACCTTC.

This clonotype was seen many times. This chain joins TRBV4-1 and TRBJ1-1; possibly TRBD1 for D (5 bases). Germline-derived CDR1 and CDR2 are MGHRA and YSYEKL. The ends were cut back, 3 bases at V and 3 bases at J, with 17 bases in the middle. The CDR3 spans 16 residues. Written as DNA, the CDR3 is TGCGCCAGCAGCCACCTCCGGGACCGTCGCGACACTGAAGCTTTCTTT. Amino acids: CASSHLRDRRDTEAFF.

In this sample, this clonotype turned up many times. The chain recombines TRBV7-9 with TRBJ2-3; 8 nucleotides line up with TRBD1. This CDR3 region has 15 residues. V trimming: 0 bases; J trimming: 4 bases; junction bases outside the gene matches: 3. Germline values: CDR1 SEHNR, CDR2 FQNEAQ (reference sequence). DNA of the CDR3: TGTGCCAGCAGCTTAGCGACAGGGGCCCCAGATACGCAGTATTTT. This translates into CASSLATGAPDTQYF.

This clonotype was seen at least ten times. The chain combines TRBV20-1 with TRBJ1-1, with 7 bases identical to TRBD1. Germline lookup yields CDR1 DFQATT and CDR2 SNEGSKA (reference sequence). There are 14 residues in the CDR3. The trim removed 3 bases at V and 5 bases at J, leaving 9 bases unmatched. The CDR3: CSARSEQGGTEAFF. CDR3 coding DNA: TGCAGTGCTAGGTCAGAGCAGGGGGGGACTGAAGCTTTCTTT.

V usage is TRBV27 and J usage is TRBJ2-7; 14 bases are a match to TRBD2. Germline CDR1 MNHEY, CDR2 SMNVEV (reference sequence). V lost 6 bases, J lost 7 bases, and 20 bases stayed unmatched. The CDR3 runs 19 residues. CDR3 in amino acids: CASSPPGLAGVKGAEEQYF. CDR3 DNA sequence: TGTGCCAGCAGCCCCCCGGGACTAGCGGGAGTAAAGGGAGCAGAAGAGCAGTACTTC.

This clonotype was seen a few times. This chain links TRBV2 with TRBJ2-2; TRBD2 matches 13 bases. Germline V gives CDR1 SNHLY, CDR2 FYNNEI. This CDR3 has 15 amino acids. J gave up 6 bases and V 6 bases, and 4 bases lay outside the gene matches. Here the CDR3 reads CASRPTSGRAGELFF. CDR3 in DNA: TGTGCCAGCAGACCCACTAGCGGGAGGGCCGGGGAGCTGTTTTTT.

In this sample, this clonotype turned up many times. The chain is built from TRBV12-3 or TRBV12-4 and TRBJ2-5, with D possibly being TRBD1 or TRBD2 (6 bases each). V gave up 8 bases and J gave up 2 bases, with 15 bases separating them. CDR3 length equals 14 residues. CDR3 bases: TGTGCCAGCTATCTTCGGGGGCATCAAGAGACCCAGTACTTC. Amino acids: CASYLRGHQETQYF.

This clonotype showed up just a few times. The chain's CDR3 is CASSPGTGRGNTEAFF. CDR3 DNA: TGTGCCAGCTCACCGGGGACAGGGAGGGGGAACACTGAAGCTTTCTTT. The chain couples TRBV18 to TRBJ1-1, with 9 bases fitting TRBD1. Germline loops: CDR1 KGHSH, CDR2 LQKENI. The CDR3 spans 16 residues. V trimming: 3 bases; J trimming: 1 base; junction bases outside the gene matches: 6.

This clonotype was found many times. This chain uses TRBV7-2 with TRBJ2-2; 12 bases align to TRBD1. V was clipped by 0 bases and J by 0 bases; unmatched bases: 2. Germline V CDR1 and CDR2: SGHTA, FQGNSA. The CDR3 consists of 18 residues. The CDR3 DNA reads TGTGCCAGCAGCTTAGCGGGACAGGGGGCTGCGAACACCGGGGAGCTGTTTTTT. Translating it yields CASSLAGQGAANTGELFF.

This clonotype appeared many times. V usage is TRBV7-9 and J usage is TRBJ1-1; possibly TRBD1 for D (6 bases). CDR1 is SEHNR and CDR2 is FQNEAQ in the germline V gene (reference sequence). The CDR3 contains 11 residues. Trimming removed 5 bases at V and 8 bases at J, with 9 bases between. This chain's CDR3 is CASSPDREAFF. CDR3 nucleotide sequence: TGTGCCAGCAGCCCCGACAGGGAAGCTTTCTTT.

In this sample, this clonotype turned up many times. CDR3 sequence: CASSLRPFGGTGELFF. The CDR3 DNA sequence: TGTGCCAGCAGCTTACGGCCATTCGGGGGGACCGGGGAGCTGTTTTTT. This rearrangement joins TRBV7-2 to TRBJ2-2; 7 nucleotides agree with TRBD2. After removal of 2 bases from V and 5 bases from J, the junction contained 8 bases not matched to a gene. This CDR3 is 16 amino acids long. Germline lookup yields CDR1 SGHTA and CDR2 FQGNSA.

At least ten counts were recorded for this clonotype. The CDR3 DNA reads as TGTGCCAGCAGGCCTTACCAATACCGGGACAACCCTAACTATGGCTACACCTTC. It is translated as CASRPYQYRDNPNYGYTF. The chain employs TRBV6-5 and TRBJ1-2, with D maybe TRBD1 (6 bases). The CDR3 runs to 18 residues. V shed 6 bases and J shed 0 bases, with 23 bases lying between them. CDR1 is MNHEY and CDR2 is SVGAGI in the germline V gene.

Many counts were recorded for this clonotype. V usage is TRBV19 and J usage is TRBJ2-7, with TRBD1 matching 8 bases. The CDR3 totals 16 residues. Germline CDR1 and CDR2: LNHDA and SQIVND (reference sequence). J lost 3 bases, V lost 1 base, and 8 bases had no gene match. The CDR3 here is CASSIAATGVSYEQYF. In DNA form, the CDR3 reads TGTGCCAGTAGTATAGCCGCGACAGGGGTAAGCTACGAGCAGTACTTC.